A single sample gave rise to the 32 T cell receptor beta chains below, sequenced in a study of blood T cell repertoires in COVID-19. Profiled with immunoSEQ multiplex PCR; TCRdb holds only in-frame clones, not every one. The sample carries 200,000 to 300,000 clones, roughly 84% recorded once. What was sequenced was peripheral blood. The receptor set was obtained from a man in his forties who had recovered from COVID-19.

The genes are TRBV5-8 and TRBJ2-1; possibly TRBD2 for D (6 bases). The CDR3 sequence is 16 residues long. V lost 0 bases to trimming and J lost 4 bases, with 14 bases between them. Per the germline V gene, CDR1 is SGHTS and CDR2 is YDEGEE. The CDR3 bases are TGTGCCAGCAGCTTGGCTCTCTCAGGGACTTACAATGAGCAGTTCTTC. Amino acids: CASSLALSGTYNEQFF. Using reference TRBV5-8 and TRBJ2-1 for the parts outside the CDR3, the full variable domain is EAGVTQSPTHLIKTRGQQATLRCSPISGHTSVYWYQQALGLGLQFLLWYDEGEERNRGNFPPRFSGRQFPNYSSELNVNALELEDSALYLCASSLALSGTYNEQFFGPGTRLTVL.

This clone was recorded once. Within the sample, other DNA sequences also encode this same CDR3. The J gene is TRBJ2-5, the V gene TRBV5-6; 10 bases match TRBD1. Per germline, CDR1 SGHDT and CDR2 YYEEEE. The CDR3 runs to 15 residues. With 0 bases clipped from V and 1 base from J, the junction kept 0 bases outside the gene matches. The CDR3 reads CASSLGQGAQETQYF. For the CDR3, the DNA is TGTGCCAGCAGCTTGGGACAGGGGGCCCAAGAGACCCAGTACTTC.

V usage is TRBV11-2 and J usage is TRBJ1-4; no reliable D call. CDR1 is SGHAT and CDR2 is FQNNGV in the germline V gene. The V gene lost 0 bases and the J gene lost 5 bases, with 16 bases spanning the gap. The CDR3 length is 17 residues. CDR3 sequence (DNA): TGTGCCAGCAGCTTAGATGGCAGAGGGCTACAGAATGAAAAACTGTTTTTT. Translating it yields CASSLDGRGLQNEKLFF.

This clone was recorded once. The J gene is TRBJ2-1, the V gene TRBV27, with D tentatively TRBD1 (5 bases). This CDR3 contains 15 residues. Trimming removed 6 bases at V and 9 bases at J, with 21 bases between. The V gene's germline CDR1 is MNHEY and CDR2 SMNVEV (reference sequence). This CDR3 is CASSPRASGVGEQFF. CDR3 sequence (DNA): TGTGCCAGCAGCCCCAGGGCTAGTGGGGTGGGTGAGCAGTTCTTC.

V gene TRBV7-9 combines with J gene TRBJ2-3, with TRBD2 identical over 7 bases. Germline V gives CDR1 SEHNR, CDR2 FQNEAQ (reference sequence). Trimming took 5 bases from V and 0 from J; bases not matched to a gene: 8. The CDR3 has 16 amino acids. This CDR3 is CASSHGSSGSTDTQYF. The CDR3 DNA is TGTGCCAGCAGCCACGGGTCTAGCGGCAGCACAGATACGCAGTATTTT.

J is TRBJ1-1 and V is TRBV30; D remains ambiguous. The germline CDR1 and CDR2 sequences are GTSNPN and SVGIG (reference sequence). The CDR3 runs 14 residues. Trimming left V 3 bases short and J 3 bases short, with 14 bases between. The CDR3 DNA is TGTGCCTGGAGAGCGGGCGGGTCTCACACTGAAGCTTTCTTT. This gives the protein CAWRAGGSHTEAFF.

Only one count was recorded for this clone. The CDR3 sequence is CASSPQGGTSGSYNEQFF. CDR3 bases: TGTGCCAGCAGCCCACAGGGTGGGACTAGCGGGTCCTACAATGAGCAGTTCTTC. The V call is TRBV7-6, the J call TRBJ2-1, with 12 bases fitting TRBD2. The V gene end was trimmed by 5 bases and the J gene end by 1 base; junction bases not matched to a gene: 9. The CDR3 consists of 18 residues. Germline CDR1 SGHVS, CDR2 FNYEAQ.

The rearrangement links TRBV4-3 to TRBJ1-4; D uncertain. From germline, CDR1 is LGHNA and CDR2 YSLEER. Trimming took 4 bases from V and 3 from J, leaving 18 bases between them. The CDR3 contains 17 residues. CDR3 DNA sequence: TGCGCCAGCAGCCCTGATCCGGTGGAGTTCGCTAATGAAAAACTGTTTTTT. It specifies CASSPDPVEFANEKLFF.

This chain uses TRBV13 with TRBJ1-1; perhaps TRBD1 as D (6 bases). V was shortened by 4 bases and J by 5 bases, with 14 bases between the two germline ends. Germline V CDR1 and CDR2: PRHDT, FYEKMQ (reference sequence). The CDR3 runs 14 residues. The CDR3 is CASSSEQGSTEAFF. The CDR3 nucleotides read TGTGCCAGCAGCTCGGAACAGGGCTCAACTGAAGCTTTCTTT.

The chain employs TRBV7-9 and TRBJ2-6; D not resolved. Germline assignment: CDR1 SEHNR and CDR2 FQNEAQ (reference sequence). Trimming left V 4 bases short and J 0 bases short, with 7 bases between. The CDR3 sequence is 15 residues long. The CDR3 nucleotides read TGTGCCAGCAGCTCGACACACTCTGGGGCCAACGTCCTGACTTTC. Translating gives CASSSTHSGANVLTF.

The chain couples TRBV2 to TRBJ2-2; 10 nucleotides line up with TRBD1. The CDR3 runs 16 residues. The J segment lost 8 bases and the V segment lost 4 bases, leaving 10 bases of the junction unmatched. Germline V lookup: CDR1 SNHLY, CDR2 FYNNEI. The DNA of the CDR3 is TGTGCCAGCAGTGTGACCGGGACAGGGGTTGCGGGGGAGCTGTTTTTT. This codes for CASSVTGTGVAGELFF.

The chain combines TRBV6-5 with TRBJ1-1, with a possible D match to TRBD1 (6 bases). Germline CDR1 is MNHEY and CDR2 is SVGAGI. The CDR3 is 13 residues long. Trimming removed 6 bases from V and 4 bases from J, with 12 bases in between. CDR3 DNA sequence: TGTGCCAGCAGGACAGGAAGGGGCACTGAAGCTTTCTTT. Amino acid sequence: CASRTGRGTEAFF.

This rearrangement joins TRBV10-3 to TRBJ1-1; D is undetermined. Trimming took off 3 bases at V and 1 base at J, with 6 bases between the two ends. This CDR3 contains 13 residues. In germline, CDR1 is ENHRY, CDR2 SYGVKD. The chain's CDR3 is CAISDTANTEAFF. DNA of the CDR3: TGTGCCATCAGTGATACAGCGAACACTGAAGCTTTCTTT.

This rearrangement joins TRBV6-4 to TRBJ1-5; no definite D call. V lost 2 bases, J lost 6 bases, and 11 bases lay in between. Germline V gene sequence: CDR1 MRHNA, CDR2 SNTAGT. The CDR3 spans 14 residues. Here the CDR3 reads CASSDGRITQPQHF. The CDR3 DNA follows: TGTGCCAGCAGTGACGGCAGGATAACTCAGCCCCAGCATTTT.

This chain connects TRBV6-6 to TRBJ2-5, with 8 bases identical to TRBD1. CDR3 length equals 13 residues. Germline CDR1 is MNHNY and CDR2 is SVGAGI (reference sequence). The V segment lost 5 bases and the J segment 1 base; nucleotides outside the gene matches: 0. The CDR3 here is CASSGQGQETQYF. DNA of the CDR3: TGTGCCAGCAGTGGACAGGGCCAAGAGACCCAGTACTTC.

The V and J genes are TRBV6-2 or TRBV6-3 and TRBJ1-5, with D possibly being TRBD1 (5 bases). This CDR3 comprises 14 residues. Germline assignment: CDR1 MNHEY and CDR2 SVGEGT. Trimming shortened V by 6 bases and J by 3 bases, and 12 bases separated the two germline ends. The CDR3 sequence: CASSRGGFNQPQHF. The CDR3 region has the DNA TGTGCCAGCAGCCGCGGGGGGTTCAATCAGCCCCAGCATTTT.

The CDR3 region has the DNA TGTGCCAGCAGCTTGGGTAGCGGGAGGATCCCTTACGAGCAGTACTTC. This gives the protein CASSLGSGRIPYEQYF. This chain joins TRBV7-2 and TRBJ2-7, with 10 bases fitting TRBD2. Per the germline V gene, CDR1 is SGHTA and CDR2 is FQGNSA. The CDR3 runs to 16 residues. Trimming took 3 bases from V and 4 from J; bases not matched to a gene: 9.

J is TRBJ2-7 and V is TRBV10-3, with 7 bases aligning to TRBD1. V dropped 6 bases and J dropped 5; count of bases not matched to a gene: 13. Germline V gene data show CDR1 as ENHRY and CDR2 as SYGVKD. The CDR3 is 15 amino acids. As DNA, the CDR3 is TGTGCCATCAGCAAAAATGGACAGGTAGAACACGAGCAGTACTTC. It is translated as CAISKNGQVEHEQYF.

The genes are TRBV20-1 and TRBJ1-1; no clear D gene. Trimming left V 1 base short and J 7 bases short, with 7 bases between. CDR1 DFQATT and CDR2 SNEGSKA come from the germline V gene (reference sequence). The CDR3 runs 11 residues. CDR3 loop: CSARVADEAFF. The CDR3 nucleotides read TGCAGTGCTAGAGTGGCGGATGAAGCTTTCTTT.

The gene calls are TRBV5-4 and TRBJ1-3; tentative D call: TRBD1 (6 bases). Trimming stripped 5 bases from V and 4 bases from J, with 16 bases between. The CDR3 has 15 amino acids. Per the germline V gene, CDR1 is SGHNT and CDR2 is YYREEE (reference sequence). CDR3 in DNA: TGTGCCAGCAGTTTTGGCGGGGGGCTCGGAAACACCATATATTTT. Translation: CASSFGGGLGNTIYF.

This sequence joins TRBV29-1 and TRBJ2-5, with no clear D. V lost 4 bases to trimming and J lost 7 bases, with 19 bases between them. Looked up from germline, CDR1 is SQVTM and CDR2 is ANQGSEA. This CDR3 spans 14 amino acids. The DNA for the CDR3 is TGCAGCGTTGTCAGTTTAGCCCCGACGGGGACCCAGTACTTC. Amino acid sequence: CSVVSLAPTGTQYF. The whole variable domain, remainder taken from reference TRBV29-1 and TRBJ2-5, is SAVISQKPSRDICQRGTSLTIQCQVDSQVTMMFWYRQQPGQSLTLIATANQGSEATYESGFVIDKFPISRPNLTFSTLTVSNMSPEDSSIYLCSVVSLAPTGTQYFGPGTRLLVL.

The gene calls are TRBV11-3 and TRBJ2-7; possible D gene TRBD2, 5 bases. The CDR3 runs to 12 residues. The V end lost 2 bases, the J end lost 6 bases, and 8 bases lay between the germline ends. Germline V lookup: CDR1 SGHNT, CDR2 YENEEA. CDR3 sequence (DNA): TGTGCCAGCAGCTTATATGGAGGCGAGCAGTACTTC. This translates into CASSLYGGEQYF.

This sequence joins TRBV11-2 and TRBJ2-7; possibly TRBD2 for D (6 bases). CDR1 is SGHAT and CDR2 is FQNNGV in the germline V gene. CDR3 size: 15 residues. V lost 3 bases and J lost 5, with 17 bases in between. This CDR3 reads CASSFNSGTQDEQYF. Here the CDR3 DNA reads TGTGCCAGCAGCTTTAATAGCGGAACTCAGGACGAGCAGTACTTC.

The table lists this clone with a count of one. The gene calls are TRBV27 and TRBJ2-1, with a possible D match to TRBD2 (6 bases). V was pared by 3 bases and J by 9 bases, with 18 bases between. The CDR3 runs 15 residues. Per germline, CDR1 MNHEY and CDR2 SMNVEV (reference sequence). CDR3 residues: CASSFRDGRPSEQFF. Here the CDR3 DNA reads TGTGCCAGCAGTTTCCGGGACGGGAGACCTAGTGAGCAGTTCTTC.

The chain has TRBV12-3 or TRBV12-4 and TRBJ1-3, with no clear D. The CDR3 contains 11 residues. The V end lost 3 bases, the J end lost 8 bases, and 5 bases lay between the germline ends. This chain's CDR3 is CASSLVDTIYF. The CDR3 DNA reads as TGTGCCAGCAGTTTGGTAGACACCATATATTTT.

This clone was recorded many times. V usage is TRBV29-1 and J usage is TRBJ1-1; D unclear. The V and J ends lost 1 base and 0 bases respectively, with 12 bases between them. This CDR3 region has 15 residues. CDR1 is SQVTM and CDR2 is ANQGSEA in the germline V gene. CDR3 in DNA: TGCAGCGTTGAAGGAGGGTGGGCAATGAACACTGAAGCTTTCTTT. It specifies CSVEGGWAMNTEAFF.

This chain links TRBV11-2 with TRBJ1-2; D is perhaps TRBD1 (6 bases). Looked up from germline, CDR1 is SGHAT and CDR2 is FQNNGV. CDR3 length: 15 amino acids. Deletions cut 3 bases from V and 4 bases from J, with 15 bases between. CDR3 sequence reads: CASSFGADSLYGYTF. The CDR3 nucleotides read TGTGCCAGCAGCTTCGGGGCGGACAGTCTCTATGGCTACACCTTC.

The chain uses TRBV18 and TRBJ2-7; D might be TRBD2 (5 bases). The V end was cut by 3 bases, the J end by 0 bases, with 15 bases between. Per the germline V gene, CDR1 is KGHSH and CDR2 is LQKENI. This CDR3 has 16 amino acids. The CDR3 protein is CASSPNLPSYSYEQYF. The CDR3 DNA sequence: TGTGCCAGCTCACCGAATCTTCCTAGCTACTCCTACGAGCAGTACTTC.

The chain is built from TRBV9 and TRBJ2-5, with 12 nucleotides matching TRBD1. V lost 3 bases to trimming and J lost 5 bases; unmatched junction nucleotides: 5. Germline CDR1 is SGDLS and CDR2 is YYNGEE. The CDR3 length is 15 residues. The CDR3 bases are TGTGCCAGCAGCGGCCGGGACAGGGGGCATGAGACCCAGTACTTC. Its translation is CASSGRDRGHETQYF.

This clone has more than one count but fewer than ten. J is TRBJ1-1 and V is TRBV29-1; no clear D. This CDR3 has 11 residues. The V end was cut by 6 bases, the J end by 1 base, with 6 bases between. Looked up from germline, CDR1 is SQVTM and CDR2 is ANQGSEA. The CDR3 loop reads CSVQKNTEAFF. CDR3 nucleotides: TGCAGCGTCCAGAAGAACACTGAAGCTTTCTTT.

V is TRBV5-1 and J is TRBJ2-1, with TRBD2 as a possible D gene (6 bases). Germline CDR1 is SGHRS and CDR2 is YFSETQ. This CDR3 region has 15 residues. V lost 7 bases and J 12 bases, leaving 26 bases between the germline ends. This chain's CDR3 is CASRQGLASTGVQFF. In nucleotides, the CDR3 is TGCGCCAGCCGCCAAGGCCTAGCGAGCACGGGGGTGCAGTTCTTC.

The chain uses TRBV5-6 and TRBJ2-5; 8 nucleotides match TRBD2. Per germline, CDR1 SGHDT and CDR2 YYEEEE. Trimming cost V 2 bases and J 5 bases; bases outside gene matches: 11. CDR3 length equals 16 residues. The CDR3 loop is CASSFSTGGAWETQYF. CDR3 bases: TGTGCCAGCAGCTTTTCCACCGGGGGGGCTTGGGAGACCCAGTACTTC.